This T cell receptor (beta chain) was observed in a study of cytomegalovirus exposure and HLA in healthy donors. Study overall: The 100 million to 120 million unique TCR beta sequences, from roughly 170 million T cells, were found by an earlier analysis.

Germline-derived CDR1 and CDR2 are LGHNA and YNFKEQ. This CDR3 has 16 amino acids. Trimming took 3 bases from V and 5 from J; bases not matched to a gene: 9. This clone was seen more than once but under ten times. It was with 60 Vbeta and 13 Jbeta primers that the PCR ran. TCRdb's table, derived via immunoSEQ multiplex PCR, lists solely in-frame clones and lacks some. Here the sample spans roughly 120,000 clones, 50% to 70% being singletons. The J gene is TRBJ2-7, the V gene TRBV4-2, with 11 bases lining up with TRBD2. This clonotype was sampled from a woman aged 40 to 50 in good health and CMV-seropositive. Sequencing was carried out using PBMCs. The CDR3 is CASSQAGTSGADEQYF. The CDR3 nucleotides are TGTGCCAGCAGCCAGGCCGGGACTAGCGGCGCCGACGAGCAGTACTTC.